The present TCR beta chain was sequenced within a study of cytomegalovirus exposure and HLA in healthy donors. Germline loops: CDR1 MNHEY, CDR2 SVGAGI. Deletions cut 0 bases from V and 8 bases from J, with 5 bases between. The CDR3 has 12 amino acids. With 60 Vbeta and 13 Jbeta primers, the PCR was carried out. The data were produced by immunoSEQ multiplex PCR, yet TCRdb's version contains in-frame clones alone and is incomplete. The sample totals fewer than 200,000 clones. The TCR originated in a man aged 30 to 45 in good health and CMV-seronegative. Sequencing was carried out using PBMCs. The V and J genes are TRBV6-5 and TRBJ2-1, with D tentatively TRBD1 (5 bases). The CDR3 sequence: CASSYSRDEQFF. As DNA, the CDR3 is TGTGCCAGCAGTTACTCCAGGGATGAGCAGTTCTTC.